One and the same sample provided the 20 T cell receptor beta chains below, sequenced in a study of shared clonotypes between healthy human individuals. Only in-frame clones appear in the TCRdb table, and some are missing; sequencing was by immunoSEQ multiplex PCR. Here the sample spans roughly 650,000 clones, almost 97% being singletons. Sequenced material: naive CD4+ T cells sorted from blood. Subset indicated: CD45RA+ positively selected. The receptors were gathered from a woman in her twenties or thirties in good health.

This clone is a singleton in its sample. In DNA, the CDR3 is TGCGCCAGCAGCCCGGTCCTGGGCGGGAACTACGAGCAGTACTTC. This gives the protein CASSPVLGGNYEQYF. The V call is TRBV5-1, the J call TRBJ2-7; the D gene is possibly TRBD2 (6 bases). V dropped 4 bases and J dropped 3 bases, with 17 bases sitting between them. CDR3 size: 15 residues. Germline CDR1 reads SGHRS; CDR2 reads YFSETQ.

The chain employs TRBV11-2 and TRBJ2-7; D perhaps matches TRBD2 (5 bases). Germline CDR1 is SGHAT and CDR2 is FQNNGV. V dropped 1 base and J dropped 1 base, with 11 bases sitting between them. CDR3 length: 15 residues. The CDR3 nucleotides are TGTGCCAGCAGCTTAGCAGCGGCGACTTCCTACGAGCAGTACTTC. Its protein product is CASSLAAATSYEQYF.

In the case of this clone: Other DNA sequences in the same sample also yield this CDR3. The CDR3 sequence is CASRGTGNSNQPQHF. The CDR3 DNA is TGTGCCAGCAGAGGTACAGGGAATAGCAATCAGCCCCAGCATTTT. This rearrangement joins TRBV2 to TRBJ1-5; TRBD1 might be the D (6 bases). The CDR3 is 15 residues long. CDR1 is SNHLY and CDR2 is FYNNEI in the germline V gene. V shed 6 bases and J shed 0 bases, with 12 bases lying between them. Complete variable domain (other parts from reference TRBV2 and TRBJ1-5): EPEVTQTPSHQVTQMGQEVILRCVPISNHLYFYWYRQILGQKVEFLVSFYNNEISEKSEIFDDQFSVERPDGSNFTLKIRSTKLEDSAMYFCASRGTGNSNQPQHFGDGTRLSIL.

The chain recombines TRBV9 with TRBJ2-1; 14 positions agree with TRBD2. Per germline, CDR1 SGDLS and CDR2 YYNGEE. The J segment lost 2 bases and the V segment lost 3 bases, leaving 4 bases of the junction unmatched. CDR3 length: 17 residues. The CDR3 here is CASSEGLAGAPYNEQFF. DNA of the CDR3: TGTGCCAGCAGCGAGGGACTAGCGGGAGCCCCCTACAATGAGCAGTTCTTC.

The chain has TRBV28 and TRBJ1-6; D call uncertain. Germline V gives CDR1 MDHEN, CDR2 SYDVKM. V lost 7 bases and J lost 10, with 17 bases in between. The CDR3 is made up of 14 amino acids. The CDR3 DNA sequence: TGTGCCAGCATCTCGCAGATGGTTCGGTCACCCCTCCACTTT. Translation gives CASISQMVRSPLHF.

The chain recombines TRBV28 with TRBJ2-7; 12 bases map to TRBD1. Germline V gene data show CDR1 as MDHEN and CDR2 as SYDVKM. The CDR3 is 16 amino acids. Trimming cost V 6 bases and J 3 bases; bases outside gene matches: 9. Written as DNA, the CDR3 is TGTGCCAGCAGCACCGGGACAGGGGGCCCTCTCTACGAGCAGTACTTC. This codes for CASSTGTGGPLYEQYF.

This sequence joins TRBV28 and TRBJ1-4; no clear D gene. The CDR3 is 13 amino acids. Germline-derived CDR1 and CDR2 are MDHEN and SYDVKM. Trimming left V 8 bases short and J 7 bases short, with 14 bases between. The CDR3: CASERGWGEKLFF. The CDR3 DNA is TGTGCCAGCGAGAGAGGTTGGGGTGAAAAACTGTTTTTT.

The chain carries TRBV5-1 and TRBJ2-3; D is possibly TRBD2 (5 bases). Germline V lookup: CDR1 SGHRS, CDR2 YFSETQ. The CDR3 runs 13 residues. V was trimmed by 6 bases and J by 0 bases, leaving 8 bases between them. CDR3 nucleotide sequence: TGCGCCAGCAACCGGGATAGCACAGATACGCAGTATTTT. It codes for CASNRDSTDTQYF.

The chain has TRBV4-1 and TRBJ1-5, with no clear D. Trimming shortened V by 2 bases and J by 5 bases, and 10 bases separated the two germline ends. This CDR3 is built from 14 residues. CDR1 and CDR2 from the germline V gene are MGHRA and YSYEKL. CDR3 sequence reads: CASSQPGPDQPQHF. DNA for the CDR3: TGCGCCAGCAGCCAACCTGGGCCAGATCAGCCCCAGCATTTT.

A single count supports this clone. The CDR3 spells CAGDRVRYGYTF. CDR3 bases: TGTGCCGGCGACAGGGTGAGGTATGGCTACACCTTC. The V gene is TRBV30, the J gene TRBJ1-2; 7 bases fit TRBD1. V gave up 8 bases and J gave up 5 bases; unmatched junction bases: 8. Germline loops: CDR1 GTSNPN, CDR2 SVGIG (reference sequence). The CDR3 sequence is 12 residues long.

V is TRBV28 and J is TRBJ2-4; the D gene is possibly TRBD2 (6 bases). V lost 5 bases and J 2 bases, leaving 13 bases between the germline ends. CDR1 and CDR2 from the germline V gene are MDHEN and SYDVKM. This CDR3 has 15 amino acids. DNA of the CDR3: TGTGCCAGCAGTCGCCCGGGACTTACCAAAAACATTCAGTACTTC. It translates to CASSRPGLTKNIQYF. The variable domain in full, completed from reference TRBV28 and TRBJ2-4, reads DVKVTQSSRYLVKRTGEKVFLECVQDMDHENMFWYRQDPGLGLRLIYFSYDVKMKEKGDIPEGYSVSREKKERFSLILESASTNQTSMYLCASSRPGLTKNIQYFGAGTRLSVL.

This clone was seen a single time. The rearrangement uses TRBV5-1 and TRBJ2-5; 10 nucleotides agree with TRBD2. The CDR3 runs 17 residues. Germline assignment: CDR1 SGHRS and CDR2 YFSETQ. Germline trimming cut 1 base from V and 5 bases from J; bases unmatched to any gene: 11. The CDR3 loop is CASSLWTSGVIKETQYF. Here the CDR3 DNA reads TGCGCCAGCAGCTTGTGGACTAGCGGAGTGATAAAGGAGACCCAGTACTTC.

The chain couples TRBV18 to TRBJ2-7; tentatively, D is TRBD1 (6 bases). V gave up 3 bases and J gave up 1 base, with 13 bases separating them. The germline gives CDR1 KGHSH, CDR2 LQKENI. The CDR3 extends over 15 amino acids. CDR3 sequence: CASSPGAAESYEQYF. The CDR3 nucleotides are TGTGCCAGCTCACCGGGGGCCGCTGAGTCCTACGAGCAGTACTTC.

The rearrangement links TRBV5-8 to TRBJ2-3; D not certain. Germline-derived CDR1 and CDR2 are SGHTS and YDEGEE. Trimming removed 2 bases from V and 4 bases from J, with 5 bases in between. The CDR3 extends over 12 amino acids. In DNA form, the CDR3 reads TGTGCCAGCAGCTTTTTGTCAGATACGCAGTATTTT. The encoded protein is CASSFLSDTQYF.

The V gene is TRBV28, the J gene TRBJ2-7; TRBD1 is a possible D gene (6 bases). The V gene's germline CDR1 is MDHEN and CDR2 SYDVKM. V lost 7 bases and J lost 5, with 9 bases in between. The CDR3 is 11 amino acids. The CDR3 DNA sequence: TGTGCCAGCAAGGGGGTCCACGAGCAGTACTTC. Residues: CASKGVHEQYF. Full variable domain (rest looked up from reference TRBV28 and TRBJ2-7): DVKVTQSSRYLVKRTGEKVFLECVQDMDHENMFWYRQDPGLGLRLIYFSYDVKMKEKGDIPEGYSVSREKKERFSLILESASTNQTSMYLCASKGVHEQYFGPGTRLTVT.

The chain combines TRBV30 with TRBJ2-1; D call uncertain. The V end was cut by 1 base, the J end by 6 bases, with 7 bases between. The CDR3 consists of 12 residues. CDR1 GTSNPN and CDR2 SVGIG come from the germline V gene (reference sequence). CDR3 DNA sequence: TGTGCCTGGAGTGCATCGGGCAATGAGCAGTTCTTC. It specifies CAWSASGNEQFF. The full variable domain, its missing parts supplied by reference TRBV30 and TRBJ2-1, is SQTIHQWPATLVQPVGSPLSLECTVEGTSNPNLYWYRQAAGRGLQLLFYSVGIGQISSEVPQNLSASRPQDRQFILSSKKLLLSDSGFYLCAWSASGNEQFFGPGTRLTVL.

On this clone itself: The sample holds other DNA sequences that translate to the same CDR3. The chain couples TRBV28 to TRBJ1-1; D possibly corresponds to TRBD1 (5 bases). The V end was cut by 2 bases, the J end by 0 bases, with 10 bases between. Germline assignment: CDR1 MDHEN and CDR2 SYDVKM. This CDR3 contains 15 residues. CDR3 sequence (DNA): TGTGCCAGCAGTTTAGGGGGACGCATGAACACTGAAGCTTTCTTT. Translating gives CASSLGGRMNTEAFF.

The V call is TRBV4-1, the J call TRBJ2-1; D gene ambiguous. Germline V gives CDR1 MGHRA, CDR2 YSYEKL. V was cut by 3 bases and J by 0 bases, with 15 bases left in between. The CDR3 has 17 amino acids. The CDR3 reads CASSQPTPLSSYNEQFF. CDR3 coding DNA: TGCGCCAGCAGCCAGCCGACGCCACTAAGCTCCTACAATGAGCAGTTCTTC.

The chain combines TRBV9 with TRBJ2-7; 7 nucleotides match TRBD2. V dropped 4 bases and J dropped 4; count of bases not matched to a gene: 23. Germline V gene sequence: CDR1 SGDLS, CDR2 YYNGEE. This CDR3 comprises 19 residues. The CDR3: CASSPAGQLPHIGFYEQYF. DNA of the CDR3: TGTGCCAGCAGCCCAGCGGGGCAGCTACCTCATATTGGGTTTTACGAGCAGTACTTC.

This chain links TRBV10-3 with TRBJ2-4, with D hard to call. Germline CDR1 is ENHRY and CDR2 is SYGVKD. V dropped 11 bases and J dropped 9 bases, with 20 bases sitting between them. The CDR3 spans 13 residues. The CDR3, as DNA: TGTGCCGCCTCTGCGGCTGGGGAAAGCATTCAGTACTTC. Translating it yields CAASAAGESIQYF.